These 25 T cell receptor beta chains were all obtained from the same sample, sequenced in a study of identical twins. TCRdb processed the 5' RACE reads anew with MiXCR; each CDR3 protein has one entry. The data contain roughly 750,000 distinct CDR3 sequences, about 20% of them seen just once; the ten biggest clones take up 4.3%. These same records also appear under a second study, on T cells expressing NK-cell markers.

Sequencing used PBMCs. These receptors came from a woman aged 18-29 years in good health.

The chain links TRBV20-1 to TRBJ2-7; 7 nucleotides line up with TRBD2. V lost 0 bases to trimming and J lost 2 bases; unmatched junction nucleotides: 7. There are 15 residues in the CDR3. Per the germline V gene, CDR1 is DFQATT and CDR2 is SNEGSKA (reference sequence). CDR3 amino acids: CSARDSGRSAYEQYF. For the CDR3, the DNA is TGCAGTGCTAGAGATAGCGGGCGGTCTGCCTACGAGCAGTACTTC.

In this sample, this clonotype turned up a few times. The chain combines TRBV5-5 with TRBJ2-2; a weak D match, TRBD2 (5 bases). Trimming cost V 4 bases and J 5 bases, with 18 bases left between them. The CDR3 has 16 amino acids. Germline V lookup: CDR1 SGHKS, CDR2 YYEKEE (reference sequence). This CDR3 is CASSRSVEGNTGELFF. In DNA, the CDR3 is TGTGCCAGCAGCCGTAGCGTAGAGGGTAATACCGGGGAGCTGTTTTTT.

This rearrangement joins TRBV20-1 to TRBJ2-3; D remains unclear. Trimming pared 6 bases from V and 0 bases from J, leaving 19 bases between. Germline V lookup: CDR1 DFQATT, CDR2 SNEGSKA (reference sequence). CDR3 length: 16 amino acids. The CDR3 loop is CSAFTDRSESTDTQYF. CDR3 in DNA: TGCAGTGCCTTTACGGACCGTTCAGAGAGCACAGATACGCAGTATTTT.

This clonotype was detected only a few times. This chain's CDR3 is CASSLAGLATNEQFF. The CDR3 DNA is TGTGCCAGCAGCTTAGCGGGACTAGCGACCAATGAGCAGTTCTTC. The chain has TRBV7-2 and TRBJ2-1; 10 bases agree with TRBD2. Germline V gives CDR1 SGHTA, CDR2 FQGNSA. V trimming: 0 bases; J trimming: 6 bases; junction bases outside the gene matches: 2. This CDR3 contains 15 residues.

This clonotype was recorded only once. The DNA of the CDR3 is TGTGCCAGCAGCTTAGCGCGAGGGCCTCCCTACGAGCAGTACTTC. Its protein is CASSLARGPPYEQYF. This rearrangement joins TRBV7-2 to TRBJ2-7; TRBD2 might be the D (5 bases). The CDR3 consists of 15 residues. Germline CDR1 and CDR2: SGHTA and FQGNSA. Trimming took 0 bases from V and 2 from J, leaving 11 bases between them.

The chain employs TRBV7-9 and TRBJ2-2; tentatively, D is TRBD2 (5 bases). V lost 10 bases and J lost 0, with 12 bases in between. This CDR3 is 14 amino acids long. Germline CDR1 and CDR2: SEHNR and FQNEAQ (reference sequence). As DNA, the CDR3 is TGTGCCATCCTCGTCGGGACGAACACCGGGGAGCTGTTTTTT. Residues: CAILVGTNTGELFF.

This rearrangement joins TRBV7-2 to TRBJ2-7, with 9 bases aligning to TRBD1. The germline V gene has CDR1 SGHTA and CDR2 FQGNSA. V gave up 5 bases and J gave up 5 bases; unmatched junction bases: 10. The CDR3 length is 15 residues. The CDR3 nucleotides are TGTGCCAGCAGCGCGCCCGGGACAGGGACCCACGAGCAGTACTTC. It is translated as CASSAPGTGTHEQYF.

Concerning this clonotype itself: One end of the junction varies from germline; a read error may be responsible. V is TRBV5-5 and J is TRBJ2-1; D may be TRBD1 or TRBD2 (5 bases each). The CDR3 is 13 amino acids. CDR1 is SGHKS and CDR2 is YYEKEE in the germline V gene (reference sequence). This CDR3 reads CASRPGAHNEQFF. CDR3 nucleotide sequence: TGTGCAAGCAGGCCCGGGGCCCACAATGAGCAGTTCTTC.

This clonotype was recorded a few times. This chain links TRBV10-3 with TRBJ2-1; unclear D gene. The ends were cut back, 0 bases at V and 13 bases at J, with 19 bases in the middle. There are 15 residues in the CDR3. CDR1 and CDR2 from the germline V gene are ENHRY and SYGVKD. The CDR3 sequence is CAISESRTHTPFQFF. The CDR3 region has the DNA TGTGCCATCAGTGAGTCCCGGACCCACACTCCTTTTCAGTTCTTC.

In this sample, this clonotype turned up a few times. V and J are TRBV29-1 and TRBJ2-3; D is perhaps TRBD1 or TRBD2 (5 bases each). V dropped 8 bases and J dropped 2 bases, with 20 bases sitting between them. The CDR3 is made up of 15 amino acids. Looked up from germline, CDR1 is SQVTM and CDR2 is ANQGSEA. For the CDR3, the DNA is TGCAGCACATCCGGGGTAGCAGGGATCACAGATACGCAGTATTTT. It encodes CSTSGVAGITDTQYF.

The chain has TRBV27 and TRBJ1-3, with D possibly matching TRBD1 (6 bases). Trimming removed 6 bases from V and 0 bases from J, with 9 bases in between. The CDR3 spans 14 residues. Germline CDR1 MNHEY, CDR2 SMNVEV (reference sequence). CDR3 coding DNA: TGTGCCAGCAGAGGGGGATCCTCTGGAAACACCATATATTTT. Protein sequence: CASRGGSSGNTIYF.

The V and J genes are TRBV15 and TRBJ2-1; D possibly matches TRBD1 or TRBD2 (5 bases each). Deletions cut 0 bases from V and 4 bases from J, with 10 bases between. The CDR3 has 15 amino acids. Germline values: CDR1 LNHNV, CDR2 YYDKDF (reference sequence). CDR3 region: CATSRDSWGYNEQFF. The CDR3 DNA is TGTGCCACCAGCAGAGATAGTTGGGGGTACAATGAGCAGTTCTTC.

This clonotype came up a few times. The rearrangement links TRBV30 to TRBJ2-7, with D perhaps matching TRBD2 (5 bases). The CDR3 sequence is 11 residues long. Between the trimmed V and J ends, which lost 2 bases and 5 bases, there was a span of 7 bases. Germline V gene sequence: CDR1 GTSNPN, CDR2 SVGIG (reference sequence). The CDR3 region has the DNA TGTGCCTGGAGTAGAGGGCACGAGCAGTACTTC. Residues: CAWSRGHEQYF.

The J gene is TRBJ2-1, the V gene TRBV5-1; the D gene is possibly TRBD1 (5 bases). The CDR3 contains 14 residues. Trimming removed 6 bases at V and 6 bases at J, with 16 bases between. Germline loops: CDR1 SGHRS, CDR2 YFSETQ. The chain's CDR3 is CASKQEEGRNEQFF. CDR3 bases: TGCGCCAGCAAACAGGAAGAAGGGCGCAATGAGCAGTTCTTC.

There are a few counts of this clonotype. CDR3 region: CSARDPGGARAKNIQYF. The CDR3 DNA reads as TGCAGTGCTAGAGATCCAGGAGGGGCGCGGGCCAAAAACATTCAGTACTTC. J is TRBJ2-4 and V is TRBV20-1; a weak D match, TRBD2 (6 bases). The V gene's germline CDR1 is DFQATT and CDR2 SNEGSKA (reference sequence). The CDR3 is 17 amino acids. V lost 0 bases to trimming and J lost 1 base, with 16 bases between them.

The chain has TRBV29-1 and TRBJ2-3; either TRBD1 or TRBD2 may fit D (7 bases each). V gave up 7 bases and J gave up 4 bases, with 15 bases separating them. This CDR3 spans 13 amino acids. CDR1 and CDR2 (germline): SQVTM, ANQGSEA. The CDR3 reads CSADRAGADTQYF. Written as DNA, the CDR3 is TGCAGCGCAGACAGGGCGGGAGCAGATACGCAGTATTTT.

This clonotype was detected a few times. The V call is TRBV7-2, the J call TRBJ2-3; 8 nucleotides match TRBD2. The CDR3 contains 16 residues. J gave up 4 bases and V 5 bases, and 11 bases lay outside the gene matches. The germline gives CDR1 SGHTA, CDR2 FQGNSA. CDR3 in amino acids: CASSPGRREGADTQYF. CDR3 bases: TGTGCCAGCAGCCCCGGCCGACGGGAGGGAGCAGATACGCAGTATTTT. Complete variable domain (other parts from reference TRBV7-2 and TRBJ2-3): GAGVSQSPSNKVTEKGKDVELRCDPISGHTALYWYRQSLGQGLEFLIYFQGNSAPDKSGLPSDRFSAERTGGSVSTLTIQRTQQEDSAVYLCASSPGRREGADTQYFGPGTRLTVL.

V gene TRBV12-3 or TRBV12-4 combines with J gene TRBJ2-7; D might be TRBD2 (5 bases). The CDR3 totals 15 residues. V lost 3 bases and J 6 bases, leaving 18 bases between the germline ends. The CDR3 loop is CASSLVGLRGGEQYF. CDR3 DNA sequence: TGTGCCAGCAGTTTGGTGGGGTTAAGAGGAGGCGAGCAGTACTTC.

As regards this clonotype: The junction departs from the called germline gene at one end, perhaps through a read error. The rearrangement links TRBV20-1 to TRBJ1-6; tentative D call: TRBD1 (6 bases). There are 13 residues in the CDR3. Germline V gene data show CDR1 as DFQATT and CDR2 as SNEGSKA (reference sequence). Here the CDR3 reads CSVRGQQDSPLHF. The CDR3 DNA sequence: TGCAGTGTTAGAGGACAGCAGGATTCACCCCTCCACTTT.

The gene calls are TRBV27 and TRBJ1-1; D not certain. V dropped 2 bases and J dropped 4 bases, with 8 bases sitting between them. Germline V gene sequence: CDR1 MNHEY, CDR2 SMNVEV (reference sequence). The CDR3 contains 13 residues. The CDR3 region is CASSLTLITEAFF. The CDR3, as DNA: TGTGCCAGCAGTTTAACGCTGATCACTGAAGCTTTCTTT.

V and J are TRBV9 and TRBJ2-5; D may match TRBD1 or TRBD2 (5 bases each). Trimming removed 3 bases at V and 5 bases at J, with 11 bases between. The V gene's germline CDR1 is SGDLS and CDR2 YYNGEE. The length of the CDR3 is 13 residues. The CDR3 is CASSGGPAETQYF. The CDR3 DNA follows: TGTGCCAGCAGCGGGGGACCAGCGGAGACCCAGTACTTC.

There are a few counts of this clonotype. This chain uses TRBV5-1 with TRBJ2-5; D gene unclear. Germline V gives CDR1 SGHRS, CDR2 YFSETQ. V lost 0 bases and J lost 0, with 6 bases in between. CDR3 length equals 14 residues. The CDR3 nucleotides read TGCGCCAGCAGCTTGGGAACGAACCAAGAGACCCAGTACTTC. As protein: CASSLGTNQETQYF.

The rearrangement joins TRBV6-5 to TRBJ2-1; TRBD2 is a possible D gene (6 bases). Trimming took off 2 bases at V and 0 bases at J, with 11 bases between the two ends. The germline gives CDR1 MNHEY, CDR2 SVGAGI. This CDR3 has 16 amino acids. CDR3 DNA sequence: TGTGCCAGCAGTTACCGGGAGTCCCTCTCCTACAATGAGCAGTTCTTC. Its protein is CASSYRESLSYNEQFF.

The V gene is TRBV20-1, the J gene TRBJ2-1, with 8 bases matching TRBD2. Germline assignment: CDR1 DFQATT and CDR2 SNEGSKA (reference sequence). V lost 6 bases, J lost 1 base, and 5 bases stayed unmatched. This CDR3 has 14 amino acids. This CDR3 is CSAKKRGSYNEQFF. CDR3 bases: TGCAGTGCCAAGAAGCGGGGGTCCTACAATGAGCAGTTCTTC.

The genes are TRBV5-1 and TRBJ2-4, with D tentatively TRBD2 (5 bases). The CDR3 runs to 16 residues. Per the germline V gene, CDR1 is SGHRS and CDR2 is YFSETQ. Trimming removed 4 bases at V and 0 bases at J, with 14 bases between. The CDR3 sequence is CASSHGPDSAKNIQYF. The DNA for the CDR3 is TGCGCCAGCAGCCACGGACCGGACTCAGCCAAAAACATTCAGTACTTC.